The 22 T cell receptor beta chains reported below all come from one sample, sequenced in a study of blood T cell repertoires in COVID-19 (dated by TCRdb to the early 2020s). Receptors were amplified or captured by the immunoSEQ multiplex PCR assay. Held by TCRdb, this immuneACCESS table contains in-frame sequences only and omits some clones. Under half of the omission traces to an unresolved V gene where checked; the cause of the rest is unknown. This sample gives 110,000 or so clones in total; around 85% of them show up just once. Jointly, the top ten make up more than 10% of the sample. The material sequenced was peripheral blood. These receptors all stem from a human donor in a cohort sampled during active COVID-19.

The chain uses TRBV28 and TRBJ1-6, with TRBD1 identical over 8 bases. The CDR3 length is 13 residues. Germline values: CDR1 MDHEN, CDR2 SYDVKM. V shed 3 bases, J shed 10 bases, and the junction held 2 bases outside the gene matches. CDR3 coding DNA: TGTGCCAGCAGTTTGGACAGGGCCTCACCCCTCCACTTT. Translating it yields CASSLDRASPLHF.

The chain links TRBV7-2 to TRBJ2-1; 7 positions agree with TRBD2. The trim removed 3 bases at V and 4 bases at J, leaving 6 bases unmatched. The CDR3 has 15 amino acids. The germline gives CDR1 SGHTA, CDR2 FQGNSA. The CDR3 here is CASSLGLSSYNEQFF. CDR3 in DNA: TGTGCCAGCAGCTTGGGACTAAGCTCTTACAATGAGCAGTTCTTC.

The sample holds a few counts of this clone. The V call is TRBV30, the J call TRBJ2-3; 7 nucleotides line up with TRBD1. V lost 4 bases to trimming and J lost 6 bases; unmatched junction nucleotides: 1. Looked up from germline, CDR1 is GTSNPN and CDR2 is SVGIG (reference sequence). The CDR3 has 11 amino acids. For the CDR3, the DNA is TGTGCCTGGATCAGGGGGGATACGCAGTATTTT. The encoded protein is CAWIRGDTQYF. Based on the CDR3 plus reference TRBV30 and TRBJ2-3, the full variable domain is SQTIHQWPATLVQPVGSPLSLECTVEGTSNPNLYWYRQAAGRGLQLLFYSVGIGQISSEVPQNLSASRPQDRQFILSSKKLLLSDSGFYLCAWIRGDTQYFGPGTRLTVL.

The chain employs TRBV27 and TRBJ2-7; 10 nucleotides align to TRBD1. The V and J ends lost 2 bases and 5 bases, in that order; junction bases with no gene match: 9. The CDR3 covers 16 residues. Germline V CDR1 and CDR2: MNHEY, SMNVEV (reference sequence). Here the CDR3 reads CASSLESGTGVNEQYF. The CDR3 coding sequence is TGTGCCAGCAGTTTAGAGTCTGGGACAGGGGTCAACGAGCAGTACTTC.

CDR3 nucleotide sequence: TGCGCCAGCAGCTTGGGACAGGGGAGGTCTGAAGCTTTCTTT. Encoded protein: CASSLGQGRSEAFF. The chain uses TRBV5-1 and TRBJ1-1; 8 bases fit TRBD1. Trimming at V came to 0 bases and at J to 6 bases, leaving 4 bases not matched to a gene. Germline CDR1 is SGHRS and CDR2 is YFSETQ. The CDR3 totals 14 residues.

CDR3 in DNA: TGTGCCAGCAGGTACCTGGGGGGGTACACCATATATTTT. It encodes CASRYLGGYTIYF. The genes are TRBV7-6 and TRBJ1-3; maybe TRBD1 (5 bases). Per the germline V gene, CDR1 is SGHVS and CDR2 is FNYEAQ. V dropped 6 bases and J dropped 8 bases, with 14 bases sitting between them. CDR3 size: 13 residues.

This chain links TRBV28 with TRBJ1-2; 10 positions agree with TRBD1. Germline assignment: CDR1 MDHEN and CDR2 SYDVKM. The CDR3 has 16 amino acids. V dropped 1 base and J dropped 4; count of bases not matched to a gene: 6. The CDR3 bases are TGTGCCAGCAGTTTATTCGACAGGGGGCCTATCTATGGCTACACCTTC. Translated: CASSLFDRGPIYGYTF.

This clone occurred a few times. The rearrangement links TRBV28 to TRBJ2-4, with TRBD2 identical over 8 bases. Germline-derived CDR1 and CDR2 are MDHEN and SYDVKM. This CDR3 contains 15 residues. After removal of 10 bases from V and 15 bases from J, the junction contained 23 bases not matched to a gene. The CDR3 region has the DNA TGTGCCACCGAGGTAGGTGGCGGGGGGCGCGGGTCGTCGTACTTC. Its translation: CATEVGGGGRGSSYF.

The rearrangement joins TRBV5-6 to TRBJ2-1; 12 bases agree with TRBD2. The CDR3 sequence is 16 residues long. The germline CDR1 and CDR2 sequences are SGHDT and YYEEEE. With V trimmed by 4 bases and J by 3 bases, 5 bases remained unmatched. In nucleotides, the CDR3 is TGTGCCAGCAGCCTGGGGGGACTAGCGGGCTACAATGAGCAGTTCTTC. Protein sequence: CASSLGGLAGYNEQFF.

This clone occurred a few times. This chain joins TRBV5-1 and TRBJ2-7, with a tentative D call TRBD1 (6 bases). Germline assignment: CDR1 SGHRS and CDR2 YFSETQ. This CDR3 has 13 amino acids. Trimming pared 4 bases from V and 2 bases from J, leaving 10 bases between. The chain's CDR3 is CASSHGTTYEQYF. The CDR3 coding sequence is TGCGCCAGCAGCCATGGGACAACCTACGAGCAGTACTTC.

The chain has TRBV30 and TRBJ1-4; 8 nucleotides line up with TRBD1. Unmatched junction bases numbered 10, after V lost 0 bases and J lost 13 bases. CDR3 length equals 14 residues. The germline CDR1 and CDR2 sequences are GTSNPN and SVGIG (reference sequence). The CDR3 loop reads CAWSVLDRGLGLFF. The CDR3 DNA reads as TGTGCCTGGAGTGTACTAGACAGGGGTCTCGGACTGTTTTTT.

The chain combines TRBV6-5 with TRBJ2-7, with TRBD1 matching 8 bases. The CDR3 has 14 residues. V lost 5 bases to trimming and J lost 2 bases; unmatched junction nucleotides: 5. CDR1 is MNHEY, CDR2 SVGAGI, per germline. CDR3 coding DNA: TGTGCCAGCAGTAGTGTGGGACAGGCCTACGAGCAGTACTTC. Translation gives CASSSVGQAYEQYF.

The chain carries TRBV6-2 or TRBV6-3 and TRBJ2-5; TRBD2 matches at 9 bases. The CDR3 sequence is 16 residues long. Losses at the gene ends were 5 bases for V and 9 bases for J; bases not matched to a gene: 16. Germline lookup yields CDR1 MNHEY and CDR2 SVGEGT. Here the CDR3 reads CASSDPGWRGGLAQYF. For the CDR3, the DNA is TGTGCCAGCAGTGACCCGGGTTGGCGGGGGGGTCTGGCCCAGTACTTC.

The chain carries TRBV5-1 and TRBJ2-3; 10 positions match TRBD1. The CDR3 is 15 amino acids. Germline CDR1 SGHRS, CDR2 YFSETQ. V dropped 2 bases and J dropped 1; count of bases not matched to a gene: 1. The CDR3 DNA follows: TGCGCCAGCAGCTTCGGACAGGGGGGCACAGATACGCAGTATTTT. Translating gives CASSFGQGGTDTQYF. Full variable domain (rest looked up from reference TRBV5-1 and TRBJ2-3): KAGVTQTPRYLIKTRGQQVTLSCSPISGHRSVSWYQQTPGQGLQFLFEYFSETQRNKGNFPGRFSGRQFSNSRSEMNVSTLELGDSALYLCASSFGQGGTDTQYFGPGTRLTVL.

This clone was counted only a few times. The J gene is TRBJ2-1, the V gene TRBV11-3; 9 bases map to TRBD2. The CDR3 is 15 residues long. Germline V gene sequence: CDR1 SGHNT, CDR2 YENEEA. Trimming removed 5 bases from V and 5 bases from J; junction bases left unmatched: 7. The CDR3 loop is CASSPGLATNNEQFF. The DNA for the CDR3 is TGTGCCAGCAGCCCCGGACTAGCGACTAACAATGAGCAGTTCTTC.

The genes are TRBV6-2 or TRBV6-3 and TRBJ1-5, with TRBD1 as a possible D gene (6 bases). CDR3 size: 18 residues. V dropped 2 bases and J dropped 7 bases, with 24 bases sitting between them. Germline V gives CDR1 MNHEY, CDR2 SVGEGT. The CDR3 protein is CASSYPGQSRVESQPQHF. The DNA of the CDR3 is TGTGCCAGCAGTTACCCCGGACAGTCCAGGGTTGAGTCGCAGCCCCAGCATTTT.

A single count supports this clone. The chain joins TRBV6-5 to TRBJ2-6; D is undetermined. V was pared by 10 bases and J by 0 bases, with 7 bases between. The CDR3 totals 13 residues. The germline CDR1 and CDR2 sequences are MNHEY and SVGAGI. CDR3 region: CAIEYSGANVLTF. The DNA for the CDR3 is TGTGCCATCGAGTACTCTGGGGCCAACGTCCTGACTTTC.

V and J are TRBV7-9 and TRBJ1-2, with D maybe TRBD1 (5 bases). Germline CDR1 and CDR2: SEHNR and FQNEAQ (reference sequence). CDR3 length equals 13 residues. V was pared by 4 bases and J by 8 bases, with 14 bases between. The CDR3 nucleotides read TGTGCCAGCAGCTCGGGACTGGAGAGGGGCTACACCTTC. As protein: CASSSGLERGYTF.

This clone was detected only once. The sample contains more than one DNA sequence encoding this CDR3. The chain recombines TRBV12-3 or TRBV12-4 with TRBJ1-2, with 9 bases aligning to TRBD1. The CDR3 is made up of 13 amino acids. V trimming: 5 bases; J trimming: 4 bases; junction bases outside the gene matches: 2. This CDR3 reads CASSPGQGYGYTF. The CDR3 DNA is TGTGCCAGCAGTCCGGGACAGGGCTATGGCTACACCTTC.

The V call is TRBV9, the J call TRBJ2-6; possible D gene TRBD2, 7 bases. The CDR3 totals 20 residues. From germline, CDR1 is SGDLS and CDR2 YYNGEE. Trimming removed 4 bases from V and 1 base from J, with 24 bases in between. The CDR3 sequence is CASSPSRRGGGGSGANVLTF. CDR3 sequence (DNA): TGTGCCAGCAGCCCTAGCCGGAGGGGGGGCGGAGGGTCTGGGGCCAACGTCCTGACTTTC.

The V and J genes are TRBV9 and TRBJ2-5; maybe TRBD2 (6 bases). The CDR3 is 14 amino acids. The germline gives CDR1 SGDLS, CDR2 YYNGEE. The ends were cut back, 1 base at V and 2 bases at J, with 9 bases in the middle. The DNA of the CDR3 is TGTGCCAGCAGCGTATATGGGGGGCAAGAGACCCAGTACTTC. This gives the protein CASSVYGGQETQYF. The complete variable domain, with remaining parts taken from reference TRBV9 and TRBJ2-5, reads DSGVTQTPKHLITATGQRVTLRCSPRSGDLSVYWYQQSLDQGLQFLIQYYNGEERAKGNILERFSAQQFPDLHSELNLSSLELGDSALYFCASSVYGGQETQYFGPGTRLLVL.

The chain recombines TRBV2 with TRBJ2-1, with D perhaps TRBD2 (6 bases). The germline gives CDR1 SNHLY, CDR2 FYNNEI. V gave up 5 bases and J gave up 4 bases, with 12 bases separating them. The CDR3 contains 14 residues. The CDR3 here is CASSPAGRYNEQFF. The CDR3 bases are TGTGCCAGCAGTCCGGCGGGAAGGTACAATGAGCAGTTCTTC.